Each of the 30 T cell receptor beta chains below was sequenced from the same sample in a study of cytomegalovirus exposure and HLA in healthy donors. The PCR used 60 Vbeta and 13 Jbeta primers. The data were produced by immunoSEQ multiplex PCR, yet TCRdb's version contains in-frame clones alone and is incomplete. The table lists roughly 180,000 clones, around 80% of them singletons. Sequences were obtained from PBMCs. These receptors all come from a boy between 2 and 15 years old in good health and CMV-seronegative.

The V gene is TRBV30, the J gene TRBJ2-4, with TRBD1 as a possible D gene (6 bases). CDR3 length: 17 amino acids. V shed 3 bases and J shed 0 bases, with 18 bases lying between them. Looked up from germline, CDR1 is GTSNPN and CDR2 is SVGIG (reference sequence). The CDR3 DNA follows: TGTGCCTGGAGAGAAATCACAGGGTACTTAGCCAAAAACATTCAGTACTTC. Residues: CAWREITGYLAKNIQYF. Supplemented by reference TRBV30 and TRBJ2-4, the full variable domain reads SQTIHQWPATLVQPVGSPLSLECTVEGTSNPNLYWYRQAAGRGLQLLFYSVGIGQISSEVPQNLSASRPQDRQFILSSKKLLLSDSGFYLCAWREITGYLAKNIQYFGAGTRLSVL.

The J gene is TRBJ2-1, the V gene TRBV4-3, with D maybe TRBD2 (5 bases). The V and J ends lost 0 bases and 7 bases respectively, with 10 bases between them. CDR3 length equals 14 residues. From germline, CDR1 is LGHNA and CDR2 YSLEER. The CDR3 spells CASSQDLTTNEQFF. DNA of the CDR3: TGCGCCAGCAGCCAAGATTTGACTACTAATGAGCAGTTCTTC.

The gene calls are TRBV27 and TRBJ2-3; 8 bases align to TRBD1. The CDR3 consists of 15 residues. Per germline, CDR1 MNHEY and CDR2 SMNVEV (reference sequence). V shed 6 bases and J 1 base; nucleotides not matched to a gene: 6. DNA of the CDR3: TGTGCCAGCAGCCACGACAGGGGACGCACAGATACGCAGTATTTT. As protein: CASSHDRGRTDTQYF.

The chain combines TRBV28 with TRBJ1-2; 9 positions match TRBD1. J gave up 6 bases and V 2 bases, and 4 bases lay outside the gene matches. This CDR3 is built from 14 residues. Germline CDR1 MDHEN, CDR2 SYDVKM. In DNA form, the CDR3 reads TGTGCCAGCAGTTTAAGGACAGGGGAAGATGGCTACACCTTC. Translation: CASSLRTGEDGYTF.

This clone was detected only once. The junction shows a germline mismatch at one end, possibly a read error. The chain links TRBV6-5 to TRBJ2-1, with D possibly TRBD2 on 6 matching bases. The CDR3 consists of 13 residues. The germline V gene encodes CDR1 MNHEY and CDR2 SVGAGI. CDR3 sequence reads: CASTSSPGGERFF. In nucleotides, the CDR3 is TGTGCCAGCACCTCGTCGCCCGGCGGGGAGCGGTTCTTC.

CDR3 nucleotides: TGTGCCAGCAGCTTGGGGCAGGTGGTAAATGAGCAGTTCTTC. It codes for CASSLGQVVNEQFF. The rearrangement joins TRBV5-6 to TRBJ2-1; no definite D call. The CDR3 is made up of 14 amino acids. Trimming removed 0 bases at V and 7 bases at J, with 11 bases between. CDR1 and CDR2 from the germline V gene are SGHDT and YYEEEE.

As concerns this clone: Other DNA sequences in the sample encode the same CDR3. The rearrangement joins TRBV19 to TRBJ1-6; TRBD1 matches at 8 bases. This CDR3 has 13 residues. The V and J ends lost 4 bases and 8 bases, in that order; junction bases with no gene match: 1. The germline CDR1 and CDR2 sequences are LNHDA and SQIVND (reference sequence). The DNA of the CDR3 is TGTGCCAGTAGTACGACAGGGGATTCACCCCTCCACTTT. It is translated as CASSTTGDSPLHF.

The gene calls are TRBV4-1 and TRBJ1-3; 7 bases match TRBD1. The CDR3 sequence is 16 residues long. V trimming: 3 bases; J trimming: 2 bases; junction bases outside the gene matches: 7. CDR1 and CDR2 from the germline V gene are MGHRA and YSYEKL. The CDR3 reads CASSHLPGTAGNTIYF. Written as DNA, the CDR3 is TGCGCCAGCAGCCACCTCCCTGGGACAGCTGGAAACACCATATATTTT.

The table lists this clone with a few counts. V usage is TRBV2 and J usage is TRBJ2-7; 9 bases line up with TRBD1. V lost 5 bases, J lost 0 bases, and 5 bases stayed unmatched. Germline assignment: CDR1 SNHLY and CDR2 FYNNEI. The CDR3 sequence is 15 residues long. The CDR3 coding sequence is TGTGCCAGCAGTCCAGGGACAGGGATCTCCTACGAGCAGTACTTC. Translated: CASSPGTGISYEQYF.

The rearrangement joins TRBV5-1 to TRBJ2-3; tentative D call: TRBD2 (6 bases). CDR1 and CDR2 (germline): SGHRS, YFSETQ. This CDR3 is built from 15 residues. Trimming took 0 bases from V and 0 from J, leaving 8 bases between them. The CDR3 DNA follows: TGCGCCAGCAGCTTGGACCGGGGGAGCACAGATACGCAGTATTTT. Residues: CASSLDRGSTDTQYF. Full variable domain (remainder filled in from reference TRBV5-1 and TRBJ2-3): KAGVTQTPRYLIKTRGQQVTLSCSPISGHRSVSWYQQTPGQGLQFLFEYFSETQRNKGNFPGRFSGRQFSNSRSEMNVSTLELGDSALYLCASSLDRGSTDTQYFGPGTRLTVL.

The chain couples TRBV5-6 to TRBJ2-5, with TRBD2 identical over 9 bases. The CDR3 loop spans 16 amino acids. V was clipped by 0 bases and J by 2 bases; unmatched bases: 5. From germline, CDR1 is SGHDT and CDR2 YYEEEE. CDR3 sequence reads: CASSLEPSGKQETQYF. The CDR3, as DNA: TGTGCCAGCAGCTTGGAGCCTAGCGGGAAACAAGAGACCCAGTACTTC.

This clone was found a few times. V and J are TRBV28 and TRBJ1-2, with D possibly TRBD1 on 6 matching bases. CDR1 is MDHEN, CDR2 SYDVKM, per germline. The CDR3 is made up of 13 amino acids. With 6 bases removed from V and 2 bases from J, the gap between germline ends came to 10 bases. In nucleotides, the CDR3 is TGTGCCAGCAGGCTGACAGGAAACTATGGCTACACCTTC. It encodes CASRLTGNYGYTF.

This chain connects TRBV19 to TRBJ2-3, with TRBD1 matching over 10 bases. Trimming took 5 bases from V and 7 from J; bases not matched to a gene: 9. There are 15 residues in the CDR3. The germline CDR1 and CDR2 sequences are LNHDA and SQIVND (reference sequence). The CDR3 DNA follows: TGTGCCAGTAGTCCCCGGACAGGGGGGATGAATACGCAGTATTTT. This codes for CASSPRTGGMNTQYF.

This clone was picked up one time. V usage is TRBV4-1 and J usage is TRBJ1-1; tentatively, D is TRBD1 (6 bases). Germline lookup yields CDR1 MGHRA and CDR2 YSYEKL. The CDR3 is 17 amino acids. Trimming removed 4 bases from V and 4 bases from J, with 22 bases in between. The CDR3 is CASSPQTGAGWGTEAFF. As DNA, the CDR3 is TGCGCCAGCAGCCCCCAGACAGGAGCAGGGTGGGGCACTGAAGCTTTCTTT.

This clone was seen only once. The chain employs TRBV5-4 and TRBJ2-7, with 13 bases that match TRBD2. This CDR3 contains 14 residues. Per the germline V gene, CDR1 is SGHNT and CDR2 is YYREEE (reference sequence). Trimming took 4 bases from V and 6 from J; bases not matched to a gene: 4. The CDR3 region is CASSLGLAGSEQYF. CDR3 sequence (DNA): TGTGCCAGCAGCCTGGGACTAGCGGGAAGCGAGCAGTACTTC.

The chain employs TRBV6-6 and TRBJ1-2; D perhaps matches TRBD1 (6 bases). The CDR3 contains 15 residues. CDR1 is MNHNY, CDR2 SVGAGI, per germline (reference sequence). V shed 4 bases and J shed 2 bases, with 14 bases lying between them. CDR3 nucleotide sequence: TGTGCCAGCAGTTCGTTGACAGGAGAAAACTATGGCTACACCTTC. Residues: CASSSLTGENYGYTF.

This chain connects TRBV29-1 to TRBJ1-2; the D gene is possibly TRBD1 (5 bases). The CDR3 consists of 14 residues. V was clipped by 6 bases and J by 0 bases, with 14 bases between them. Germline V gene sequence: CDR1 SQVTM, CDR2 ANQGSEA. This CDR3 reads CSVPREATNYGYTF. The CDR3, as DNA: TGCAGCGTCCCCAGGGAGGCAACTAACTATGGCTACACCTTC.

The gene calls are TRBV5-8 and TRBJ1-5; D possibly corresponds to TRBD1 (5 bases). The CDR3 runs to 15 residues. Trimming left V 1 base short and J 1 base short, with 9 bases between. The germline V gene has CDR1 SGHTS and CDR2 YDEGEE. The chain's CDR3 is CASSLLRQSNQPQHF. The CDR3 nucleotides are TGTGCCAGCAGCTTGCTAAGACAGAGCAATCAGCCCCAGCATTTT.

V is TRBV5-4 and J is TRBJ1-1; 9 bases align to TRBD1. Germline assignment: CDR1 SGHNT and CDR2 YYREEE (reference sequence). J was trimmed by 3 bases and V by 5 bases; bases with no gene match: 8. CDR3 length: 15 amino acids. The CDR3 here is CASRSDRGADTEAFF. CDR3 DNA: TGTGCCAGCAGATCGGACAGGGGCGCGGACACTGAAGCTTTCTTT. Filled out from reference TRBV5-4 and TRBJ1-1, the complete variable domain reads ETGVTQSPTHLIKTRGQQVTLRCSSQSGHNTVSWYQQALGQGPQFIFQYYREEENGRGNFPPRFSGLQFPNYSSELNVNALELDDSALYLCASRSDRGADTEAFFGQGTRLTVV.

CDR3 residues: CATSRGQTALLADEQYV. CDR3 nucleotides: TGTGCCACCAGCAGAGGTCAGACTGCACTACTAGCAGACGAGCAGTACGTC. The chain combines TRBV15 with TRBJ2-7; maybe TRBD2 (6 bases). V shed 1 base and J shed 5 bases, with 21 bases lying between them. The CDR3 length is 17 residues. The germline V gene encodes CDR1 LNHNV and CDR2 YYDKDF (reference sequence).

The chain links TRBV2 to TRBJ2-7; 10 nucleotides line up with TRBD1. V was clipped by 11 bases and J by 2 bases; unmatched bases: 15. The germline gives CDR1 SNHLY, CDR2 FYNNEI. The CDR3 contains 16 residues. Here the CDR3 reads CAGRSYGTGETYEQYF. The CDR3 coding sequence is TGTGCCGGAAGAAGTTACGGGACAGGGGAAACCTACGAGCAGTACTTC.

The chain combines TRBV4-3 with TRBJ2-7; D call uncertain. Between the trimmed V and J ends, which lost 0 bases and 0 bases, there was a span of 9 bases. The CDR3 is 15 residues long. Germline loops: CDR1 LGHNA, CDR2 YSLEER. The CDR3 sequence: CASSQELANSYEQYF. CDR3 sequence (DNA): TGCGCCAGCAGCCAAGAATTAGCAAACTCCTACGAGCAGTACTTC.

The V gene is TRBV6-1, the J gene TRBJ1-5; D not certain. The CDR3 totals 14 residues. Germline CDR1 MNHNS, CDR2 SASEGT. V lost 4 bases and J lost 1, with 8 bases in between. The CDR3 protein is CASSGDGSNQPQHF. CDR3 coding DNA: TGTGCCAGCAGTGGCGACGGGAGCAATCAGCCCCAGCATTTT.

The V call is TRBV7-2, the J call TRBJ2-2; TRBD2 matches at 9 bases. The V gene end was trimmed by 5 bases and the J gene end by 5 bases; junction bases not matched to a gene: 9. The CDR3 has 16 amino acids. Per the germline V gene, CDR1 is SGHTA and CDR2 is FQGNSA. This CDR3 reads CASSPSERGVTGELFF. CDR3 DNA sequence: TGTGCCAGCAGCCCCTCCGAGCGGGGGGTTACCGGGGAGCTGTTTTTT.

The chain has TRBV7-9 and TRBJ1-1; D is unclear. Trimming took off 0 bases at V and 0 bases at J, with 5 bases between the two ends. CDR1 is SEHNR, CDR2 FQNEAQ, per germline (reference sequence). The CDR3 is 14 residues long. CDR3 in amino acids: CASSLALLNTEAFF. CDR3 nucleotide sequence: TGTGCCAGCAGCTTAGCGCTATTGAACACTGAAGCTTTCTTT.

This chain uses TRBV6-5 with TRBJ1-1; D unclear. Germline V gives CDR1 MNHEY, CDR2 SVGAGI. V was trimmed by 8 bases and J by 0 bases, leaving 7 bases between them. The CDR3 runs 12 residues. The CDR3 coding sequence is TGTGCCAGCCGGTGGTTGAACACTGAAGCTTTCTTT. This sequence encodes CASRWLNTEAFF.

The chain joins TRBV6-1 to TRBJ1-3; D remains ambiguous. Trimming shortened V by 2 bases and J by 2 bases, and 10 bases separated the two germline ends. Germline CDR1 MNHNS, CDR2 SASEGT. This CDR3 contains 15 residues. CDR3: CASSEQRFAGNTIYF. The CDR3 nucleotides read TGTGCCAGCAGTGAACAGAGGTTTGCTGGAAACACCATATATTTT.

The rearrangement links TRBV29-1 to TRBJ1-2; 9 bases are a match to TRBD1. CDR3 length equals 15 residues. CDR1 is SQVTM and CDR2 is ANQGSEA in the germline V gene. Trimming at V came to 3 bases and at J to 2 bases, leaving 7 bases not matched to a gene. This CDR3 reads CSVDGTGHTNYGYTF. CDR3 nucleotides: TGCAGCGTTGACGGGACAGGGCATACAAACTATGGCTACACCTTC.

This chain connects TRBV2 to TRBJ2-1, with 12 bases aligning to TRBD1. Unmatched junction bases numbered 4, after V lost 8 bases and J lost 8 bases. The CDR3 runs to 13 residues. Germline values: CDR1 SNHLY, CDR2 FYNNEI. CDR3 DNA: TGTGCCAGCTTCGGGACAGGGGGCTATGAGCAGTTCTTC. Encoded protein: CASFGTGGYEQFF.

The chain couples TRBV29-1 to TRBJ2-4, with 13 bases aligning to TRBD2. The CDR3 spans 11 residues. Germline V lookup: CDR1 SQVTM, CDR2 ANQGSEA. With 5 bases clipped from V and 13 bases from J, the junction kept 2 bases outside the gene matches. The CDR3 here is CSVILAGGQYF. Here the CDR3 DNA reads TGCAGCGTTATACTAGCGGGGGGGCAGTACTTC.